These 10 T cell receptor beta chains came from one sample sequenced in a study of cytomegalovirus exposure and HLA in healthy donors. Researchers ran the PCR with 60 Vbeta and 13 Jbeta primers. The data were produced by immunoSEQ multiplex PCR, yet TCRdb's version contains in-frame clones alone and is incomplete. Of around 180,000 clones detected, 80% to 85% appear once; the ten largest clones hold 0.95% to 1.4%. What was sequenced was PBMCs. The origin of the receptors is a woman aged 35 to 49 in good health and CMV-seronegative.

The chain uses TRBV6-1 and TRBJ1-2, with TRBD1 identical over 7 bases. The length of the CDR3 is 13 residues. Looked up from germline, CDR1 is MNHNS and CDR2 is SASEGT. The V gene end was trimmed by 7 bases and the J gene end by 0 bases; junction bases not matched to a gene: 2. The chain's CDR3 is CASTTGTNYGYTF. Written as DNA, the CDR3 is TGTGCCAGCACGACAGGGACTAACTATGGCTACACCTTC.

There are a few counts of this clone. The rearrangement joins TRBV15 to TRBJ2-1, with D perhaps matching TRBD2 (6 bases). The CDR3 loop spans 14 amino acids. Germline lookup yields CDR1 LNHNV and CDR2 YYDKDF (reference sequence). V gave up 5 bases and J gave up 2 bases, with 10 bases separating them. Written as DNA, the CDR3 is TGTGCCACCAGCGACGGGGGAGCCTACAATGAGCAGTTCTTC. Residues: CATSDGGAYNEQFF. The full variable domain, in which reference TRBV15 and TRBJ2-1 provide the parts outside the CDR3, is DAMVIQNPRYQVTQFGKPVTLSCSQTLNHNVMYWYQQKSSQAPKLLFHYYDKDFNNEADTPDNFQSRRPNTSFCFLDIRSPGLGDTAMYLCATSDGGAYNEQFFGPGTRLTVL.

The chain links TRBV29-1 to TRBJ1-3; D gene unclear. The CDR3 has 12 amino acids. V was trimmed by 4 bases and J by 4 bases, leaving 8 bases between them. Per germline, CDR1 SQVTM and CDR2 ANQGSEA. CDR3 loop: CSVGGLGNTIYF. The CDR3 nucleotides are TGCAGCGTTGGAGGCCTCGGAAACACCATATATTTT.

This chain uses TRBV4-1 with TRBJ2-2; 8 bases are a match to TRBD1. In germline, CDR1 is MGHRA, CDR2 YSYEKL. The CDR3 loop spans 15 amino acids. V was clipped by 4 bases and J by 4 bases; unmatched bases: 5. The CDR3 nucleotides read TGCGCCAGCAGCCCAGGACAGGGAGGCACCGGGGAGCTGTTTTTT. This codes for CASSPGQGGTGELFF.

V gene TRBV30 combines with J gene TRBJ2-1; the match to TRBD2 covers 9 bases. The CDR3 extends over 14 amino acids. V was clipped by 2 bases and J by 9 bases; unmatched bases: 8. CDR1 GTSNPN and CDR2 SVGIG come from the germline V gene (reference sequence). CDR3 loop: CAWSPLAGVGEQFF. For the CDR3, the DNA is TGTGCCTGGAGTCCTTTAGCGGGAGTAGGTGAGCAGTTCTTC.

This clone was seen only a few times. The genes are TRBV10-3 and TRBJ2-7, with TRBD2 matching 9 bases. The CDR3 loop spans 15 amino acids. J gave up 6 bases and V 4 bases, and 10 bases lay outside the gene matches. Germline V lookup: CDR1 ENHRY, CDR2 SYGVKD. The CDR3 DNA reads as TGTGCCATCAGTGCGTCTCAGGGACTAGCATCCGAGCAGTACTTC. Its translation: CAISASQGLASEQYF.

The V call is TRBV7-2, the J call TRBJ2-5; 8 nucleotides line up with TRBD2. V was clipped by 5 bases and J by 2 bases; unmatched bases: 1. The germline V gene encodes CDR1 SGHTA and CDR2 FQGNSA. The CDR3 is 13 amino acids. The DNA for the CDR3 is TGTGCCAGCAGCGGCGGGAGGCAAGAGACCCAGTACTTC. Amino acids: CASSGGRQETQYF.

The chain links TRBV25-1 to TRBJ2-7, with 9 bases fitting TRBD1. Germline V gene lookup returns CDR1 MGHDK and CDR2 SYGVNS. The CDR3 extends over 14 amino acids. The V gene end was trimmed by 3 bases and the J gene end by 3 bases; junction bases not matched to a gene: 3. The CDR3 is CASSEGQGFYEQYF. The CDR3 coding sequence is TGTGCCAGCAGTGAGGGACAGGGTTTCTACGAGCAGTACTTC.

In the case of this clone: Other nucleotide sequences from this sample produce the same CDR3. V usage is TRBV29-1 and J usage is TRBJ2-6, with D unresolved. Germline V gives CDR1 SQVTM, CDR2 ANQGSEA. Trimming shortened V by 4 bases and J by 1 base, and 5 bases separated the two germline ends. The CDR3 is 13 residues long. CDR3 sequence: CSVAGSGANVLTF. The DNA for the CDR3 is TGCAGCGTTGCCGGGTCTGGGGCCAACGTCCTGACTTTC.

The gene calls are TRBV7-9 and TRBJ2-1, with TRBD2 matching over 9 bases. V lost 7 bases and J lost 8; bases outside the gene matches: 12. Germline V CDR1 and CDR2: SEHNR, FQNEAQ (reference sequence). This CDR3 comprises 15 residues. The CDR3, as DNA: TGTGCCAGCACCTTTACAGCGGGAGGTTTTGATGAGCAGTTCTTC. Encoded protein: CASTFTAGGFDEQFF.